The 28 T cell receptor beta chains below all came from one sample that was sequenced in a study of cytomegalovirus exposure and HLA in healthy donors. PCR primers comprised 60 Vbeta and 13 Jbeta primers. Method: immunoSEQ multiplex PCR; TCRdb's copy keeps in-frame clones and lacks some. The sample has about 200,000 clones, about four fifths seen once; the top ten hold about 1%. Sample: PBMCs. Receptor source: a middle-aged woman in good health and CMV-seronegative.

The chain has TRBV7-2 and TRBJ2-1, with 7 bases fitting TRBD1. The CDR3 extends over 17 amino acids. Trimming removed 2 bases from V and 0 bases from J; junction bases left unmatched: 7. Per germline, CDR1 SGHTA and CDR2 FQGNSA. CDR3 in DNA: TGTGCCAGCAGCTTAAGCATAGGGGGCGCCTCCTACAATGAGCAGTTCTTC. Translating it yields CASSLSIGGASYNEQFF.

The chain is built from TRBV27 and TRBJ2-2; TRBD1 matches 8 bases. Germline V gene sequence: CDR1 MNHEY, CDR2 SMNVEV (reference sequence). V trimming: 7 bases; J trimming: 5 bases; junction bases outside the gene matches: 12. The CDR3 extends over 16 amino acids. CDR3 in DNA: TGTGCCAGCATCTTAAATGGGGACAGGACGACCGGGGAGCTGTTTTTT. It specifies CASILNGDRTTGELFF.

This chain links TRBV16 with TRBJ1-1; 7 nucleotides agree with TRBD1. Germline lookup yields CDR1 KGHSY and CDR2 FQNENV. V shed 4 bases, J shed 7 bases, and the junction held 6 bases outside the gene matches. The CDR3 extends over 13 amino acids. In nucleotides, the CDR3 is TGTGCCAGCAGCCTACACCGGGACAGTGAAGCTTTCTTT. Residues: CASSLHRDSEAFF.

This clone was counted a single time. The chain links TRBV25-1 to TRBJ1-6; weak D call: TRBD1 (5 bases). Trimming shortened V by 3 bases and J by 9 bases, and 9 bases separated the two germline ends. The CDR3 consists of 13 residues. Per germline, CDR1 MGHDK and CDR2 SYGVNS. The CDR3: CASSETAGSPLHF. The CDR3 region has the DNA TGTGCCAGCAGTGAGACAGCAGGTTCACCCCTCCACTTT.

The J gene is TRBJ1-2, the V gene TRBV27, with TRBD1 as a possible D gene (5 bases). The germline V gene encodes CDR1 MNHEY and CDR2 SMNVEV (reference sequence). The CDR3 contains 14 residues. Trimming removed 6 bases at V and 2 bases at J, with 13 bases between. In DNA, the CDR3 is TGTGCCAGCAGGGGAGGGACCTTCAACTATGGCTACACCTTC. It specifies CASRGGTFNYGYTF.

This clone was seen a single time. The J gene is TRBJ1-1, the V gene TRBV7-3; possibly TRBD1 for D (6 bases). The CDR3 spans 13 residues. Germline-derived CDR1 and CDR2 are SGHTA and FQGTGA. The ends were cut back, 1 base at V and 7 bases at J, with 10 bases in the middle. In DNA, the CDR3 is TGTGCCAGCAGCTTAAGGGGGGGCGATGAAGCTTTCTTT. Its protein product is CASSLRGGDEAFF.

J is TRBJ2-7 and V is TRBV6-5; TRBD1 matches at 9 bases. CDR3 length: 15 amino acids. CDR1 is MNHEY, CDR2 SVGAGI, per germline. V shed 5 bases and J 4 bases; nucleotides not matched to a gene: 9. CDR3 DNA sequence: TGTGCCAGCAGTCAGACCGGGACAGGGTGGTACGAGCAGTACTTC. Protein sequence: CASSQTGTGWYEQYF.

This clone was seen a single time. V gene TRBV11-1 combines with J gene TRBJ2-7, with a possible D match to TRBD1 (9 bases). The V end lost 2 bases, the J end lost 2 bases, and 22 bases lay between the germline ends. The CDR3 is 18 amino acids. Germline V lookup: CDR1 SGHAT, CDR2 FQDESV (reference sequence). DNA for the CDR3: TGTGCCAGCAGCTTACCCTCGGCGGGGGGACAGGGAACCTACGAGCAGTACTTC. This translates into CASSLPSAGGQGTYEQYF.

The V gene is TRBV19, the J gene TRBJ1-2; D not resolved. Trimming shortened V by 1 base and J by 3 bases, and 6 bases separated the two germline ends. CDR1 and CDR2 from the germline V gene are LNHDA and SQIVND (reference sequence). CDR3 size: 13 residues. The CDR3 protein is CASSIGGDYGYTF. In DNA form, the CDR3 reads TGTGCCAGTAGTATAGGGGGAGACTATGGCTACACCTTC.

The chain combines TRBV20-1 with TRBJ1-2, with D possibly TRBD1 on 5 matching bases. CDR1 is DFQATT, CDR2 SNEGSKA, per germline (reference sequence). Trimming pared 6 bases from V and 7 bases from J, leaving 12 bases between. The CDR3 has 11 residues. Written as DNA, the CDR3 is TGCAGTGCCCCGATGGGGGGTGGCTACACCTTC. Protein sequence: CSAPMGGGYTF.

This chain joins TRBV19 and TRBJ1-2; no reliable D call. Germline V gene data show CDR1 as LNHDA and CDR2 as SQIVND (reference sequence). The CDR3 sequence is 12 residues long. Between the trimmed V and J ends, which lost 2 bases and 5 bases, there was a span of 6 bases. DNA for the CDR3: TGTGCCAGTAGTATAAACATTTATGGCTACACCTTC. The encoded protein is CASSINIYGYTF.

In the case of this clone: The sample carries other DNA sequences with the same CDR3. This chain uses TRBV6-5 with TRBJ2-2, with a tentative D call TRBD1 (5 bases). This CDR3 region has 15 residues. Germline V gene sequence: CDR1 MNHEY, CDR2 SVGAGI. Trimming cost V 6 bases and J 7 bases, with 18 bases left between them. The DNA of the CDR3 is TGTGCCAGCAGGAAGCAGGGTAACGATGTCGGGGAGCTGTTTTTT. It is translated as CASRKQGNDVGELFF.

V gene TRBV6-5 combines with J gene TRBJ1-2; no firm D call. The V end was cut by 2 bases, the J end by 4 bases, with 8 bases between. This CDR3 has 13 amino acids. The V gene's germline CDR1 is MNHEY and CDR2 SVGAGI. CDR3 amino acids: CASSYKGGYGYTF. In DNA form, the CDR3 reads TGTGCCAGCAGTTACAAGGGAGGCTATGGCTACACCTTC.

There are a few counts of this clone. J is TRBJ1-2 and V is TRBV30; 10 nucleotides match TRBD1. Per germline, CDR1 GTSNPN and CDR2 SVGIG (reference sequence). V dropped 7 bases and J dropped 8; count of bases not matched to a gene: 13. The length of the CDR3 is 14 residues. CDR3 sequence (DNA): TGTGCCTTCCCGGACAGGGGGGGGGTGGGAGGCTACACCTTC. Residues: CAFPDRGGVGGYTF.

The CDR3 coding sequence is TGTGCCAGCAGCTTGGAAGCGGGAGGCTACAATGAGCAGTTCTTC. Its translation: CASSLEAGGYNEQFF. The J gene is TRBJ2-1, the V gene TRBV5-6; 9 bases are shared with TRBD2. CDR1 and CDR2 from the germline V gene are SGHDT and YYEEEE. The junction had 1 base not matched to a gene; V was cut back by 0 bases and J by 3 bases. The CDR3 consists of 15 residues.

CDR3 amino acids: CASSSTTANTGELFF. DNA for the CDR3: TGTGCCAGCAGCTCCACTACGGCGAACACCGGGGAGCTGTTTTTT. The chain uses TRBV11-2 and TRBJ2-2; unclear D gene. Germline CDR1 reads SGHAT; CDR2 reads FQNNGV. This CDR3 is 15 amino acids long. Trimming shortened V by 4 bases and J by 0 bases, and 9 bases separated the two germline ends.

V gene TRBV7-9 combines with J gene TRBJ2-1; D may be TRBD2 (6 bases). Germline V gene data show CDR1 as SEHNR and CDR2 as FQNEAQ (reference sequence). V was trimmed by 0 bases and J by 8 bases, leaving 14 bases between them. The CDR3 has 15 amino acids. In DNA, the CDR3 is TGTGCCAGCAGCTTAGCGCGGGGAGTAGGCCATGAGCAGTTCTTC. Protein product: CASSLARGVGHEQFF.

The rearrangement uses TRBV5-4 and TRBJ1-2; TRBD1 matches at 8 bases. CDR1 is SGHNT and CDR2 is YYREEE in the germline V gene (reference sequence). V trimming: 0 bases; J trimming: 5 bases; junction bases outside the gene matches: 9. The CDR3 loop spans 16 amino acids. The DNA of the CDR3 is TGTGCCAGCAGCTTGGCGGGGGACAGGTCGATTTATGGCTACACCTTC. Encoded protein: CASSLAGDRSIYGYTF.

The chain has TRBV7-2 and TRBJ1-1; a possible D gene is TRBD1 (5 bases). Germline V CDR1 and CDR2: SGHTA, FQGNSA. Trimming removed 0 bases from V and 1 base from J, with 9 bases in between. The CDR3 extends over 15 amino acids. The CDR3 here is CASSLAGRANTEAFF. The CDR3 coding sequence is TGTGCCAGCAGCTTAGCAGGCAGGGCGAACACTGAAGCTTTCTTT.

The chain links TRBV29-1 to TRBJ2-1; TRBD1 agrees at 7 bases. The CDR3 loop spans 14 amino acids. V was clipped by 4 bases and J by 5 bases; unmatched bases: 8. Germline CDR1 and CDR2: SQVTM and ANQGSEA. As DNA, the CDR3 is TGCAGCGTTGCCCGGACAGGCAATCACAATGAGCAGTTCTTC. It codes for CSVARTGNHNEQFF.

The rearrangement links TRBV7-9 to TRBJ1-5, with D possibly TRBD1 on 6 matching bases. Trimming removed 5 bases at V and 2 bases at J, with 13 bases between. Germline loops: CDR1 SEHNR, CDR2 FQNEAQ (reference sequence). The CDR3 is 15 residues long. The CDR3 region has the DNA TGTGCCAGCAGCGGCGGACAGATAGGCAATCAGCCCCAGCATTTT. It encodes CASSGGQIGNQPQHF.

The chain uses TRBV29-1 and TRBJ1-3, with 7 bases that match TRBD1. Germline lookup yields CDR1 SQVTM and CDR2 ANQGSEA. Trimming took 6 bases from V and 2 from J; bases not matched to a gene: 7. The CDR3 extends over 14 amino acids. The CDR3 protein is CSVAGTETGNTIYF. The CDR3 nucleotides are TGCAGCGTAGCCGGGACAGAGACTGGAAACACCATATATTTT.

V usage is TRBV5-4 and J usage is TRBJ2-7; a weak D match, TRBD2 (5 bases). Germline loops: CDR1 SGHNT, CDR2 YYREEE (reference sequence). V was shortened by 4 bases and J by 0 bases, with 5 bases between the two germline ends. The CDR3 spans 12 residues. CDR3 DNA sequence: TGTGCCAGCAGCCGGGACTCCTACGAGCAGTACTTC. Protein sequence: CASSRDSYEQYF.

The V gene is TRBV4-3, the J gene TRBJ1-2, with 10 bases aligning to TRBD1. The length of the CDR3 is 16 residues. The germline V gene has CDR1 LGHNA and CDR2 YSLEER. With V trimmed by 1 base and J by 3 bases, 5 bases remained unmatched. The CDR3 DNA reads as TGCGCCAGCAGCCAAGCGACGGACAGGGGGGACTATGGCTACACCTTC. This gives the protein CASSQATDRGDYGYTF.

This clone showed up just a few times. The chain joins TRBV14 to TRBJ2-7; 7 bases fit TRBD2. The CDR3 covers 17 residues. After removal of 0 bases from V and 2 bases from J, the junction contained 10 bases not matched to a gene. CDR1 is SGHDN and CDR2 is FVKESK in the germline V gene. In DNA form, the CDR3 reads TGTGCCAGCAGCCAAGAAGGGGAGGGGACCACTCCCTACGAGCAGTACTTC. Translating gives CASSQEGEGTTPYEQYF.

The chain links TRBV7-2 to TRBJ2-3; 10 nucleotides align to TRBD2. Germline CDR1 and CDR2: SGHTA and FQGNSA. The V gene end was trimmed by 2 bases and the J gene end by 5 bases; junction bases not matched to a gene: 7. CDR3 length equals 16 residues. The CDR3: CASSLLVAGGRDTQYF. The CDR3 bases are TGTGCCAGCAGCTTATTGGTAGCGGGAGGCAGAGATACGCAGTATTTT.

The gene calls are TRBV27 and TRBJ2-7, with D maybe TRBD1 (7 bases). V was clipped by 5 bases and J by 3 bases, with 14 bases between them. The CDR3 is made up of 14 amino acids. Germline lookup yields CDR1 MNHEY and CDR2 SMNVEV (reference sequence). In DNA, the CDR3 is TGTGCCAGCAGTACAGGCAGGGGGGACTACGAGCAGTACTTC. Its translation: CASSTGRGDYEQYF.

The rearrangement links TRBV11-2 to TRBJ2-3; 12 bases fit TRBD2. After removal of 1 base from V and 4 bases from J, the junction contained 3 bases not matched to a gene. In germline, CDR1 is SGHAT, CDR2 FQNNGV. This CDR3 has 16 residues. The DNA for the CDR3 is TGTGCCAGCAGCTTAGCAGCTAGCGGGAGGGCAGATACGCAGTATTTT. It translates to CASSLAASGRADTQYF.